One and the same sample provided the 13 T cell receptor beta chains below, sequenced in a study of shared clonotypes between healthy human individuals. Some clones are missing from TCRdb's copy, which holds only in-frame ones; the method was immunoSEQ multiplex PCR. The top ten clones hold more than 0.95% of a sample with 1.5 million to 2.5 million clones, about 94% of them seen once. CD8 cells regarded as naive lacked CD45RO, were positively chosen for CCR7, and omitted terminally differentiated effector memory CD45RA+ cells. Sequenced material: naive CD8+ T cells sorted from blood. These TCRs come from a man between 18 and 29 years old in good health.

The sample holds one count of this clone. This chain links TRBV19 with TRBJ2-5; D possibly matches TRBD1 or TRBD2 (5 bases each). Per the germline V gene, CDR1 is LNHDA and CDR2 is SQIVND (reference sequence). The CDR3 covers 11 residues. V lost 3 bases to trimming and J lost 14 bases, with 13 bases between them. This CDR3 is CASSMGDGVYF. DNA for the CDR3: TGTGCCAGTAGTATGGGGGACGGCGTTTACTTC.

This chain links TRBV27 with TRBJ2-7, with no clear D. Germline lookup yields CDR1 MNHEY and CDR2 SMNVEV (reference sequence). V lost 3 bases and J lost 0, with 9 bases in between. The CDR3 spans 14 residues. The CDR3 sequence is CASSFFKHSYEQYF. DNA for the CDR3: TGTGCCAGCAGTTTTTTTAAGCACTCCTACGAGCAGTACTTC.

The rearrangement links TRBV30 to TRBJ2-1; D may be TRBD2 (5 bases). CDR1 is GTSNPN and CDR2 is SVGIG in the germline V gene (reference sequence). V was pared by 5 bases and J by 1 base, with 12 bases between. This CDR3 is 14 amino acids long. The CDR3 nucleotides read TGTGCCTGGGGTCGGGGTGATTCCTACAATGAGCAGTTCTTC. Its protein product is CAWGRGDSYNEQFF. Full variable domain (outside the CDR3, taken from reference TRBV30 and TRBJ2-1): SQTIHQWPATLVQPVGSPLSLECTVEGTSNPNLYWYRQAAGRGLQLLFYSVGIGQISSEVPQNLSASRPQDRQFILSSKKLLLSDSGFYLCAWGRGDSYNEQFFGPGTRLTVL.

V usage is TRBV28 and J usage is TRBJ1-1; D is ambiguous. The V gene's germline CDR1 is MDHEN and CDR2 SYDVKM. The CDR3 has 15 residues. Trimming left V 5 bases short and J 1 base short, with 14 bases between. The CDR3 here is CASSPRGWQNTEAFF. The CDR3 DNA reads as TGTGCCAGCAGTCCCCGAGGATGGCAGAACACTGAAGCTTTCTTT. Full variable domain (missing parts from reference TRBV28 and TRBJ1-1): DVKVTQSSRYLVKRTGEKVFLECVQDMDHENMFWYRQDPGLGLRLIYFSYDVKMKEKGDIPEGYSVSREKKERFSLILESASTNQTSMYLCASSPRGWQNTEAFFGQGTRLTVV.

A single count supports this clone. J is TRBJ2-7 and V is TRBV9; possible D gene TRBD1, 6 bases. The CDR3 loop spans 16 amino acids. Trimming took off 3 bases at V and 4 bases at J, with 20 bases between the two ends. Germline V lookup: CDR1 SGDLS, CDR2 YYNGEE. As DNA, the CDR3 is TGTGCCAGCAGCGCCAGGGGCGCAGGATCCCCTTACGAGCAGTACTTC. This gives the protein CASSARGAGSPYEQYF.

The chain couples TRBV25-1 to TRBJ2-1; the match to TRBD2 covers 12 bases. V was clipped by 6 bases and J by 7 bases; unmatched bases: 10. Germline V gene lookup returns CDR1 MGHDK and CDR2 SYGVNS. The CDR3 spans 16 residues. Here the CDR3 reads CASSRDLAGGPNEQFF. In nucleotides, the CDR3 is TGTGCCAGCAGCAGAGACCTAGCGGGAGGGCCAAATGAGCAGTTCTTC.

The genes are TRBV5-6 and TRBJ1-2, with no clear D. The germline V gene encodes CDR1 SGHDT and CDR2 YYEEEE. The CDR3 consists of 11 residues. Trimming shortened V by 0 bases and J by 8 bases, and 5 bases separated the two germline ends. Here the CDR3 DNA reads TGTGCCAGCAGCTTGGAGGAGGGCTACACCTTC. Protein sequence: CASSLEEGYTF.

The chain employs TRBV4-1 and TRBJ2-1, with D tentatively TRBD1 (6 bases). The CDR3 spans 16 residues. Trimming shortened V by 8 bases and J by 2 bases, and 19 bases separated the two germline ends. Germline CDR1 and CDR2: MGHRA and YSYEKL. CDR3 sequence reads: CASAFRGQSTYNEQFF. CDR3 sequence (DNA): TGCGCCAGCGCTTTCAGGGGACAATCGACCTACAATGAGCAGTTCTTC.

This clone was counted a single time. Other DNA variants within this sample encode the same CDR3. This chain uses TRBV18 with TRBJ2-7; no firm D call. The CDR3 totals 13 residues. Trimming cost V 2 bases and J 3 bases, with 8 bases left between them. The germline gives CDR1 KGHSH, CDR2 LQKENI. CDR3 protein: CASSPGGDYEQYF. CDR3 sequence (DNA): TGTGCCAGCTCACCAGGTGGAGACTACGAGCAGTACTTC.

Only one count was recorded for this clone. V and J are TRBV5-4 and TRBJ2-3; 7 bases map to TRBD2. The CDR3 contains 20 residues. With 4 bases clipped from V and 6 bases from J, the junction kept 26 bases outside the gene matches. Germline CDR1 and CDR2: SGHNT and YYREEE (reference sequence). The chain's CDR3 is CASSGRANMGGSNPLDTQYF. Written as DNA, the CDR3 is TGTGCCAGCAGCGGCCGCGCCAATATGGGCGGGAGTAACCCGCTGGATACGCAGTATTTT. Supplemented by reference TRBV5-4 and TRBJ2-3, the full variable domain reads ETGVTQSPTHLIKTRGQQVTLRCSSQSGHNTVSWYQQALGQGPQFIFQYYREEENGRGNFPPRFSGLQFPNYSSELNVNALELDDSALYLCASSGRANMGGSNPLDTQYFGPGTRLTVL.

This clone was seen more than once but under ten times. This same CDR3 is encoded by further DNA sequences in the sample. The J gene is TRBJ1-3, the V gene TRBV2; tentative D call: TRBD1 (5 bases). Trimming took 6 bases from V and 0 from J, leaving 9 bases between them. In germline, CDR1 is SNHLY, CDR2 FYNNEI. The CDR3 spans 14 residues. CDR3 sequence: CASRPDSSGNTIYF. As DNA, the CDR3 is TGTGCCAGCAGGCCAGACAGCTCTGGAAACACCATATATTTT.

The rearrangement links TRBV7-6 to TRBJ2-2; the match to TRBD2 covers 7 bases. This CDR3 has 16 amino acids. CDR1 is SGHVS, CDR2 FNYEAQ, per germline. V gave up 0 bases and J gave up 8 bases; unmatched junction bases: 9. CDR3 protein: CASSLARASGWGELFF. The CDR3 region has the DNA TGTGCCAGCAGCTTAGCGAGGGCTAGCGGATGGGGGGAGCTGTTTTTT.

V usage is TRBV5-6 and J usage is TRBJ2-2; 9 nucleotides agree with TRBD2. Trimming took 1 base from V and 2 from J; bases not matched to a gene: 12. CDR1 is SGHDT, CDR2 YYEEEE, per germline. The CDR3 consists of 19 residues. The CDR3 DNA reads as TGTGCCAGCAGCTTGTGGGCCGTGGCGGGAGGGCCTAACACCGGGGAGCTGTTTTTT. This codes for CASSLWAVAGGPNTGELFF.